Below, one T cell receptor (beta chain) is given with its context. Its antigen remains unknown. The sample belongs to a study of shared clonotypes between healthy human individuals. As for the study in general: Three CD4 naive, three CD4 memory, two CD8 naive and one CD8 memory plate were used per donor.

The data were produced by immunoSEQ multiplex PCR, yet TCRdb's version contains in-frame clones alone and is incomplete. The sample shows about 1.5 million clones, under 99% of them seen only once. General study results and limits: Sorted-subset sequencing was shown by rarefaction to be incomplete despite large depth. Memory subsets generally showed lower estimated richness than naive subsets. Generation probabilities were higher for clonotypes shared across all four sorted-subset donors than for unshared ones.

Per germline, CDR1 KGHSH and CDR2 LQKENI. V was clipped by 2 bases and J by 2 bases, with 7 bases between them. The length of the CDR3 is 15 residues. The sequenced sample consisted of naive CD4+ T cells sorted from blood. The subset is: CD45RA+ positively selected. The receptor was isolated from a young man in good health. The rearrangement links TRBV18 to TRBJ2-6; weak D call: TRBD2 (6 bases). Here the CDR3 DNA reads TGTGCCAGCTCACCAGGAGGGACTGGGGCCAACGTCCTGACTTTC. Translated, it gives CASSPGGTGANVLTF.